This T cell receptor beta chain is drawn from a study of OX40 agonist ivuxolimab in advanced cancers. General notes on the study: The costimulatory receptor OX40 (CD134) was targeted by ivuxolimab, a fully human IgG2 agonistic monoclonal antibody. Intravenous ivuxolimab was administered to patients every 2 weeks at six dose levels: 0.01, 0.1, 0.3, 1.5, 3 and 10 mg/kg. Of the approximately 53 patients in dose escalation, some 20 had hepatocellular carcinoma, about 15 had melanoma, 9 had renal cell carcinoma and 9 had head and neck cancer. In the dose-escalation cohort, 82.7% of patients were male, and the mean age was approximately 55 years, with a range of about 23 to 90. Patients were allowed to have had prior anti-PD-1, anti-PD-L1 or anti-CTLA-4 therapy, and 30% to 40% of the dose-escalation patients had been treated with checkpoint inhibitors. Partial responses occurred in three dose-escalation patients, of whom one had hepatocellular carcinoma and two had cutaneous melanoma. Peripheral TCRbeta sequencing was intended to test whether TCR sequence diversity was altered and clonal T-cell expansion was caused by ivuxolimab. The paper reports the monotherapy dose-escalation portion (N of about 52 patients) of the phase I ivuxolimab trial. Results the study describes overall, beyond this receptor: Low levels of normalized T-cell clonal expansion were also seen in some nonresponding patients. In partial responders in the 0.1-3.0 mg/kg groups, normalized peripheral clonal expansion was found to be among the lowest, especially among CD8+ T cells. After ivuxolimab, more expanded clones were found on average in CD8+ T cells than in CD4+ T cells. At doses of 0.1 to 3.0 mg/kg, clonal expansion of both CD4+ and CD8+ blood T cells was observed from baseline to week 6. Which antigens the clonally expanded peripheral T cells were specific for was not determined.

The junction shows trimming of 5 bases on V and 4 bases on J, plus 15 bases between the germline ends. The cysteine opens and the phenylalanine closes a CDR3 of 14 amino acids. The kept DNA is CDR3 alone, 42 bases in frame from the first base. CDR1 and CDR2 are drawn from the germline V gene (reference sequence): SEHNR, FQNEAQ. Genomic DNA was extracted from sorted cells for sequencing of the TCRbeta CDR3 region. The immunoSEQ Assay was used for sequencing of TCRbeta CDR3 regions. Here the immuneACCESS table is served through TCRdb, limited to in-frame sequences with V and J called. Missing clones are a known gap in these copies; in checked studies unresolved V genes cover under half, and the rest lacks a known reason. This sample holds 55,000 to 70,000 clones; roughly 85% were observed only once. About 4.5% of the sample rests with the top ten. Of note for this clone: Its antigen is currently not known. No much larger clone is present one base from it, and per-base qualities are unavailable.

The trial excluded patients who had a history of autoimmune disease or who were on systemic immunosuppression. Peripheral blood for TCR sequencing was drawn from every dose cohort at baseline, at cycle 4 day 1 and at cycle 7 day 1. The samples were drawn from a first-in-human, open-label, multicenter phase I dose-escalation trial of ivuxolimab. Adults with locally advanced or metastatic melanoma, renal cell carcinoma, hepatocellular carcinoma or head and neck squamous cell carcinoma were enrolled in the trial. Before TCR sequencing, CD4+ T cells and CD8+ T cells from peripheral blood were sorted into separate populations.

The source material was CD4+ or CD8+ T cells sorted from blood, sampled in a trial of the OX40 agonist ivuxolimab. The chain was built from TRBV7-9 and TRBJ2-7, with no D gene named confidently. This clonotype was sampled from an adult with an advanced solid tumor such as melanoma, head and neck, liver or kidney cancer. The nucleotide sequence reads TGTGCCAGCAGCCCCTATACGGGCGGATACGAGCAGTACTTC. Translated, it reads CASSPYTGGYEQYF. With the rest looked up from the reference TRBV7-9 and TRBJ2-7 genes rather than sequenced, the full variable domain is DTGVSQNPRHKITKRGQNVTFRCDPISEHNRLYWYRQTLGQGPEFLTYFQNEAQLEKSRLLSDRFSAERPKGSFSTLEIQRTEQGDSAMYLCASSPYTGGYEQYFGPGTRLTVT.